This TCR beta chain came from a study of T-cell memory formation after mild COVID-19. This clonotype has at least ten counts. Via MiXCR, TCRdb re-called the 5' RACE reads, giving one row per CDR3 protein. The table includes 110,000 or so distinct CDR3 sequences, over 20% detected once. Trimming left V 0 bases short and J 5 bases short, with 11 bases between. The CDR3 has 14 residues. In germline, CDR1 is SGHDT, CDR2 YYEEEE. This chain connects TRBV5-6 to TRBJ2-5, with D possibly being TRBD1 (5 bases). The source is a man younger than 35 who had mild COVID-19 (a few samples of this study predate the infection). Cell type and time point are not known. The sequencing sample was made of PBMCs or a T cell subset sorted from them (not recorded which). CDR3 residues: CASSLGAGRETQYF. The CDR3 DNA follows: TGTGCCAGCAGCTTGGGGGCAGGGCGGGAGACCCAGTACTTC.